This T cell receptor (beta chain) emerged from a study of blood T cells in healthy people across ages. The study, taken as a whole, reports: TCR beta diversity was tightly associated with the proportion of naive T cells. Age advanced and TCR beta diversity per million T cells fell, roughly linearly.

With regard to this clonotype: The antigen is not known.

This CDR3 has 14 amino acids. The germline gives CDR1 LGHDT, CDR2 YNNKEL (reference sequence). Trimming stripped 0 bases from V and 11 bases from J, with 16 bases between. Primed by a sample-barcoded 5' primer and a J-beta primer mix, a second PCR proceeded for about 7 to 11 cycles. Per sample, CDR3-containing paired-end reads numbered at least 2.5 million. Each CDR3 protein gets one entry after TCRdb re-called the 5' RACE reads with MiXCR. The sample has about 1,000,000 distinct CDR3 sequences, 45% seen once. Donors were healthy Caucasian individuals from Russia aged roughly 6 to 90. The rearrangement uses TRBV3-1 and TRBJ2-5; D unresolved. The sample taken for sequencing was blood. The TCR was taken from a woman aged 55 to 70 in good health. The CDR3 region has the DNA TGTGCCAGCAGCCAAGAACGTGGGTTGAATGAGCAGTACTTC. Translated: CASSQERGLNEQYF.